This T cell receptor (beta chain) is from a study of blood T cell repertoires in COVID-19. About the research overall: Acute-phase and convalescent COVID-19 samples originated in the United States, Italy and Spain.

The CDR3 consists of 17 residues. From germline, CDR1 is SGDLS and CDR2 YYNGEE. V was pared by 3 bases and J by 4 bases, with 9 bases of the junction left unmatched. Authors' methods: Nucleated cell number was recorded as an estimate derived from reference gene primer amplification. Method: immunoSEQ multiplex PCR; TCRdb's copy keeps in-frame clones and lacks some. The DNA gave D and trimming, while V, J and clone size come from that table. The table has about 69,000 clones, roughly 89% seen once. The chain is built from TRBV9 and TRBJ2-3; 12 positions match TRBD2. The sample was peripheral blood. This receptor was identified in a woman between 45 and 65 years old with active COVID-19. CDR3 bases: TGTGCCAGCAGCGGGTTCTTGGGACTAGCGGGTGCAGATACGCAGTATTTT. The encoded protein is CASSGFLGLAGADTQYF.